Shown below are 10 T cell receptor beta chains from a single sample sequenced in a study of CD8+ T cells in alopecia areata. The sequencing template was cDNA reverse transcribed from extracted RNA. The assay was immunoSEQ multiplex PCR, and TCRdb's table has in-frame clones only and misses some. Altogether 250,000 or so clones were found in the sample, and no singletons occur. Markers including CD4, CD8alpha, NKG2D and NKG2ACE guided sorting of pooled cutaneous lymph node cells. The sequenced material came from CD4+ T cells sorted from a lymph node. Every receptor here comes from a C3H/HeJ mouse with alopecia areata. The strain's MHC: H2-k.

Only a few counts were recorded for this clone. The genes and germline here are from mouse. The read ends 4 residues early relative to the CDR3; the germline J gene fills the gap. This sample also contains other DNA sequences that code for the same CDR3. The V gene is TRBV19, the J gene TRBJ1-2, with unresolved D. In germline, CDR1 is FNHDT, CDR2 SITEND (reference sequence). Trimming stripped 0 bases from V and 3 bases from J, with 3 bases between. The CDR3 length is 12 residues. The CDR3 loop is CASSIGDSDYTF. CDR3 DNA (partial): TGTGCCAGCAGTATAGGGGACTCC.

Details on this clone: Gene and germline names: mouse. The CDR3 extends 4 residues past the end of the read, so its final part is completed from the germline J gene. V is TRBV13-3 and J is TRBJ2-1, with D perhaps matching TRBD1 (6 bases). From germline, CDR1 is NNHDY and CDR2 SYVADS. The CDR3 extends over 15 amino acids. V lost 2 bases, J lost 1 base, and 10 bases lay in between. CDR3 bases read: TGTGCCAGCAGTGAGACGGGACAAAACTATGCT. This encodes CASSETGQNYA. The entire CDR3 sequence reads CASSETGQNYAEQFF.

Concerning this clone itself: Gene names are mouse gene names. Read sequence stops 4 residues before the CDR3 end, and the germline J gene provides the missing end. This sequence joins TRBV19 and TRBJ2-5, with a tentative D call TRBD1 (6 bases). V was clipped by 7 bases and J by 1 base, with 10 bases between them. Germline CDR1 is FNHDT and CDR2 is SITEND (reference sequence). The CDR3 length is 13 residues. The CDR3 spells CASLHRDQDTQYF. The CDR3 DNA, read in part, is TGTGCCAGCCTACACAGGGACCAAGAC.

A few counts support this clone. The gene names here belong to mouse. CDR3 DNA, as far as it was read: TGTGCCAGCAGTGAATCAGGGGTTGCAAACACA. Amino acid sequence: CASSESGVANT. The entire CDR3 is CASSESGVANTEVFF. V gene TRBV13-3 combines with J gene TRBJ1-1, with D possibly TRBD1 on 6 matching bases. The read falls 4 residues short of the CDR3 end, and the missing part is taken from the germline J gene. The V gene lost 2 bases and the J gene lost 0 bases, with 11 bases spanning the gap. The CDR3 extends over 15 amino acids. CDR1 NNHDY and CDR2 SYVADS come from the germline V gene.

This clone was seen a few times. Gene labels here are mouse ones. The read is 3 residues too short to cover the CDR3 end, so that end is filled in from the germline J gene. Other nucleotide sequences from this sample produce the same CDR3. The chain joins TRBV19 to TRBJ1-6; 7 bases fit TRBD1. TRBJ1-6 is reported as an ORF; its role is uncertain. V dropped 4 bases and J dropped 4; count of bases not matched to a gene: 2. The CDR3 is 14 amino acids. Germline CDR1 and CDR2: FNHDT and SITEND (reference sequence). The CDR3 protein is CASSRQGYNSPLYF. The sequenced part of the CDR3 DNA is TGTGCCAGCAGTCGACAGGGATATAATTCGCCC.

A remark on this clone: The listed genes are named as in mouse. The part of the CDR3 DNA that was read is TGTGCCAGCAGCCCCAGGGACAGGACTTCCTATGCT. It specifies CASSPRDRTSYA. The complete CDR3 protein is CASSPRDRTSYAEQFF. This chain uses TRBV5 with TRBJ2-1; 8 bases are shared with TRBD1. Coverage ceases 4 residues before the CDR3 finishes, and the germline J gene fills in the end. This CDR3 contains 16 residues. From germline, CDR1 is LGHNA and CDR2 YNLKQL (reference sequence). Losses at the gene ends were 4 bases for V and 3 bases for J; bases not matched to a gene: 8.

This clone was seen more than once but under ten times. The gene names here belong to mouse. The read falls 3 residues short of the CDR3 end, and the missing part is taken from the germline J gene. This rearrangement joins TRBV19 to TRBJ1-6, with TRBD1 matching 7 bases. TRBJ1-6 is an ORF, with its function uncertain. The CDR3 extends over 14 amino acids. Germline V gives CDR1 FNHDT, CDR2 SITEND (reference sequence). The J segment lost 5 bases and the V segment lost 5 bases, leaving 4 bases of the junction unmatched. The CDR3 DNA, read in part, is TGTGCCAGCAGGGTACAGGGGAATAATTCGCCC. Its protein is CASRVQGNNSP. The CDR3, in full, reads CASRVQGNNSPLYF.

At least ten counts were recorded for this clone. Mouse gene names apply. Coverage ceases 4 residues before the CDR3 finishes, and the germline J gene fills in the end. V is TRBV17 and J is TRBJ2-3, with 7 bases fitting TRBD2. V trimming: 2 bases; J trimming: 1 base; junction bases outside the gene matches: 3. CDR3 size: 15 residues. In germline, CDR1 is MNHDT, CDR2 YYDKIL. The CDR3 DNA, read in part, is TGTGCTAGCAGTAGAACTGGGGCTCGTGCAGAA. Translation: CASSRTGARAE. The entire CDR3 protein is CASSRTGARAETLYF.

This clone was counted only a few times. Gene names and germline match the mouse. CDR3: CASSRVRLESQNTLYF. The CDR3 DNA, read in part, is TGTGCTAGCAGTAGAGTCAGACTGGAAAGTCAAAAC. The rearrangement links TRBV17 to TRBJ2-4, with TRBD2 as a possible D gene (6 bases). The read finishes 4 residues shy of the CDR3 end, and the germline J gene is used to complete it. Trimming took off 1 base at V and 0 bases at J, with 11 bases between the two ends. CDR3 length: 16 residues. Looked up from germline, CDR1 is MNHDT and CDR2 is YYDKIL.

This clone was counted a few times. Mouse germline and gene names are used. The read ends 4 residues before the CDR3 terminus; that terminus is restored from the germline J gene. This sequence joins TRBV31 and TRBJ2-7; D might be TRBD1 (6 bases). CDR3 length: 10 residues. Germline-derived CDR1 and CDR2 are GKSSPN and SITVG. CDR3 protein: CARGGYEQYF. CDR3 DNA (partial): TGTGCCCGAGGGGGTTAT.